The 31 T cell receptor beta chains below were found in one sample sequenced in a study of immune evolution from preneoplasia to lung adenocarcinoma. TCRdb keeps only in-frame clones here, not all; method: immunoSEQ multiplex PCR. The data contain some 3,500 clones, more than 75% of them singletons. The specimen sequenced was FFPE minimally invasive lung adenocarcinoma tissue. These receptor sequences come from a person aged 60 to 80 with lung adenocarcinoma.

This chain connects TRBV6-1 to TRBJ2-3; D gene unclear. Trimming stripped 4 bases from V and 0 bases from J, with 11 bases between. The germline V gene encodes CDR1 MNHNS and CDR2 SASEGT. This CDR3 is 15 amino acids long. Here the CDR3 DNA reads TGTGCCAGCAGTGGGTGGGGATCTAGCACAGATACGCAGTATTTT. Its translation: CASSGWGSSTDTQYF.

On this clone: Distinct nucleotide sequences in the sample also encode this CDR3. The V and J genes are TRBV14 and TRBJ2-7, with 13 bases that match TRBD2. V was clipped by 4 bases and J by 3 bases; unmatched bases: 3. Germline V lookup: CDR1 SGHDN, CDR2 FVKESK. There are 15 residues in the CDR3. CDR3 loop: CASSRGTSGNYEQYF. CDR3 bases: TGTGCCAGCAGCCGTGGGACTAGCGGGAACTACGAGCAGTACTTC.

V is TRBV18 and J is TRBJ1-2; maybe TRBD1 (5 bases). CDR1 and CDR2 from the germline V gene are KGHSH and LQKENI. CDR3 length equals 15 residues. Trimming shortened V by 6 bases and J by 0 bases, and 14 bases separated the two germline ends. The CDR3 DNA is TGTGCCAGCTCGCTCCAGGGAAAACCTAACTATGGCTACACCTTC. Translated, it gives CASSLQGKPNYGYTF.

In regard to this clone: At one end the junction does not follow the germline gene, possibly because of a read error. The V and J genes are TRBV19 and TRBJ2-3; either TRBD1 or TRBD2 may supply D (5 bases each). Germline V lookup: CDR1 LNHDA, CDR2 SQIVND (reference sequence). The CDR3 loop spans 16 amino acids. DNA of the CDR3: TGTGTCAGTAGTAGAAACCGGGACCGCGGCGTAGATACGCAGTATTTT. As protein: CVSSRNRDRGVDTQYF.

The chain joins TRBV11-2 to TRBJ2-1; TRBD2 agrees at 14 bases. CDR1 is SGHAT, CDR2 FQNNGV, per germline. The J segment lost 1 base and the V segment lost 5 bases, leaving 10 bases of the junction unmatched. The CDR3 is 19 residues long. CDR3 nucleotides: TGTGCCAGCAGCACGGGACTAGCGGGAGAAAGTTTGTCCTACAATGAGCAGTTCTTC. Translated: CASSTGLAGESLSYNEQFF.

The rearrangement joins TRBV6-1 to TRBJ2-5; maybe TRBD2 (6 bases). The CDR3 has 15 amino acids. V lost 3 bases and J 4 bases, leaving 15 bases between the germline ends. The germline CDR1 and CDR2 sequences are MNHNS and SASEGT. The CDR3 sequence is CASSEMGGKRETQYF. CDR3 bases: TGTGCCAGCAGTGAGATGGGCGGGAAGAGAGAGACCCAGTACTTC.

The chain couples TRBV2 to TRBJ1-5; D not resolved. The CDR3 runs to 15 residues. V shed 3 bases and J shed 1 base, with 10 bases lying between them. Per germline, CDR1 SNHLY and CDR2 FYNNEI. CDR3 loop: CASSDWGGSNQPQHF. The CDR3, as DNA: TGTGCCAGCAGTGATTGGGGAGGAAGCAATCAGCCCCAGCATTTT. Variable domain in full (rest from reference TRBV2 and TRBJ1-5): EPEVTQTPSHQVTQMGQEVILRCVPISNHLYFYWYRQILGQKVEFLVSFYNNEISEKSEIFDDQFSVERPDGSNFTLKIRSTKLEDSAMYFCASSDWGGSNQPQHFGDGTRLSIL.

A few counts support this clone. The chain couples TRBV29-1 to TRBJ1-1; D gene ambiguous. CDR1 and CDR2 (germline): SQVTM, ANQGSEA. Trimming took 5 bases from V and 7 from J, leaving 11 bases between them. This CDR3 has 11 residues. The CDR3 region has the DNA TGCAGCGTTTCCGAGGGAAATGAAGCTTTCTTT. Its translation is CSVSEGNEAFF.

The V and J genes are TRBV6-1 and TRBJ1-5, with D uncertain. V lost 1 base and J 5 bases, leaving 12 bases between the germline ends. This CDR3 is 15 amino acids long. Germline loops: CDR1 MNHNS, CDR2 SASEGT. The CDR3 here is CASSEDSSGYQPQHF. DNA of the CDR3: TGTGCCAGCAGTGAAGACTCCTCCGGGTATCAGCCCCAGCATTTT.

CDR3 in amino acids: CASRDSLNPSYEQYF. In DNA form, the CDR3 reads TGTGCCAGCAGGGACAGTCTAAATCCCTCCTACGAGCAGTACTTC. The chain carries TRBV2 and TRBJ2-7; D possibly corresponds to TRBD1 (6 bases). V was trimmed by 6 bases and J by 0 bases, leaving 15 bases between them. This CDR3 is 15 amino acids long. CDR1 SNHLY and CDR2 FYNNEI come from the germline V gene. Variable domain in full (rest from reference TRBV2 and TRBJ2-7): EPEVTQTPSHQVTQMGQEVILRCVPISNHLYFYWYRQILGQKVEFLVSFYNNEISEKSEIFDDQFSVERPDGSNFTLKIRSTKLEDSAMYFCASRDSLNPSYEQYFGPGTRLTVT.

The sample holds one count of this clone. The genes are TRBV27 and TRBJ2-1; 10 positions match TRBD2. This CDR3 spans 16 amino acids. Germline trimming cut 6 bases from V and 2 bases from J; bases unmatched to any gene: 7. CDR1 and CDR2 from the germline V gene are MNHEY and SMNVEV (reference sequence). CDR3 residues: CASSPGLASAYNEQFF. CDR3 DNA sequence: TGTGCCAGCAGCCCGGGACTAGCGTCAGCCTACAATGAGCAGTTCTTC.

The chain recombines TRBV7-3 with TRBJ2-2; D is ambiguous. The CDR3 covers 14 residues. Per the germline V gene, CDR1 is SGHTA and CDR2 is FQGTGA. V lost 6 bases, J lost 3 bases, and 11 bases lay in between. The CDR3 spells CASSLGLDTGELFF. The DNA for the CDR3 is TGTGCCAGCAGTCTAGGGCTAGACACCGGGGAGCTGTTTTTT.

This clone has only one observation. The J gene is TRBJ2-2, the V gene TRBV9; 10 bases fit TRBD2. V trimming: 4 bases; J trimming: 4 bases; junction bases outside the gene matches: 13. This CDR3 has 18 amino acids. Germline loops: CDR1 SGDLS, CDR2 YYNGEE. CDR3 residues: CASSPGRLAGAGTGELFF. CDR3 nucleotides: TGTGCCAGCAGCCCCGGTCGCCTAGCGGGAGCTGGCACCGGGGAGCTGTTTTTT. The whole variable domain, remainder taken from reference TRBV9 and TRBJ2-2, is DSGVTQTPKHLITATGQRVTLRCSPRSGDLSVYWYQQSLDQGLQFLIQYYNGEERAKGNILERFSAQQFPDLHSELNLSSLELGDSALYFCASSPGRLAGAGTGELFFGEGSRLTVL.

The CDR3 sequence is CASSVSSGRGGGELFF. The CDR3 DNA reads TGTGCCAGCAGCGTAAGCAGCGGGAGAGGGGGCGGGGAGCTGTTTTTT. The V and J genes are TRBV9 and TRBJ2-2; 8 bases fit TRBD2. CDR3 length: 16 residues. V gave up 1 base and J gave up 7 bases; unmatched junction bases: 9. Germline CDR1 reads SGDLS; CDR2 reads YYNGEE.

J is TRBJ2-1 and V is TRBV28, with 11 bases identical to TRBD2. V lost 6 bases and J lost 6; bases outside the gene matches: 10. The CDR3 runs to 16 residues. The germline V gene has CDR1 MDHEN and CDR2 SYDVKM. The CDR3 here is CASSSDRTSGPNEQFF. DNA for the CDR3: TGTGCCAGCAGCTCCGATCGGACTAGCGGGCCCAATGAGCAGTTCTTC.

The CDR3 DNA reads as TGTGCCAGCATTCGAGTGGTACAATCTAATTCACCCCTCCACTTT. As protein: CASIRVVQSNSPLHF. This chain uses TRBV2 with TRBJ1-6; D is undetermined. The germline V gene encodes CDR1 SNHLY and CDR2 FYNNEI. CDR3 length: 15 residues. Trimming left V 7 bases short and J 6 bases short, with 16 bases between.

The genes are TRBV28 and TRBJ2-2, with D perhaps matching TRBD1 (5 bases). The V end lost 3 bases, the J end lost 2 bases, and 10 bases lay between the germline ends. Germline V gene data show CDR1 as MDHEN and CDR2 as SYDVKM. CDR3 length: 15 amino acids. CDR3 residues: CASSFMQGNTGELFF. DNA of the CDR3: TGTGCCAGCAGTTTTATGCAGGGAAACACCGGGGAGCTGTTTTTT.

The V gene is TRBV30, the J gene TRBJ2-7; 8 bases line up with TRBD2. V was clipped by 0 bases and J by 4 bases; unmatched bases: 2. The germline gives CDR1 GTSNPN, CDR2 SVGIG (reference sequence). This CDR3 spans 13 amino acids. This CDR3 reads CAWSVTGGYEQYF. In DNA, the CDR3 is TGTGCCTGGAGTGTGACGGGAGGGTACGAGCAGTACTTC.

This clone was detected only a few times. The chain combines TRBV6-6 with TRBJ2-1; 7 bases align to TRBD1. Germline CDR1 and CDR2: MNHNY and SVGAGI (reference sequence). The CDR3 extends over 16 amino acids. V lost 5 bases and J lost 2; bases outside the gene matches: 9. CDR3 amino acids: CASSRLTGLPYNEQFF. For the CDR3, the DNA is TGTGCCAGCAGTAGGTTGACAGGGCTCCCCTACAATGAGCAGTTCTTC.

The V call is TRBV14, the J call TRBJ2-2; 7 positions agree with TRBD1. The CDR3 sequence is 15 residues long. From germline, CDR1 is SGHDN and CDR2 FVKESK. Germline trimming cut 4 bases from V and 3 bases from J; bases unmatched to any gene: 5. CDR3 region: CASSRRGFDTGELFF. In nucleotides, the CDR3 is TGTGCCAGCAGCCGCAGGGGGTTTGACACCGGGGAGCTGTTTTTT.

This clone was seen once. The chain recombines TRBV30 with TRBJ2-5; D ambiguous. V was shortened by 2 bases and J by 7 bases, with 14 bases between the two germline ends. The CDR3 has 13 residues. Looked up from germline, CDR1 is GTSNPN and CDR2 is SVGIG (reference sequence). CDR3 sequence: CAWSTVLLGTQYF. The CDR3, as DNA: TGTGCCTGGAGTACTGTACTCCTCGGGACCCAGTACTTC.

The chain carries TRBV2 and TRBJ2-7, with 8 bases matching TRBD1. The V gene's germline CDR1 is SNHLY and CDR2 FYNNEI. This CDR3 comprises 14 residues. Trimming cost V 6 bases and J 3 bases; bases outside gene matches: 7. CDR3 in amino acids: CASRNRGMGYEQYF. Here the CDR3 DNA reads TGTGCCAGCAGAAACAGGGGGATGGGCTACGAGCAGTACTTC. The full variable domain, completed using reference TRBV2 and TRBJ2-7, is EPEVTQTPSHQVTQMGQEVILRCVPISNHLYFYWYRQILGQKVEFLVSFYNNEISEKSEIFDDQFSVERPDGSNFTLKIRSTKLEDSAMYFCASRNRGMGYEQYFGPGTRLTVT.

The J gene is TRBJ1-1, the V gene TRBV6-1, with a tentative D call TRBD1 (6 bases). The germline V gene encodes CDR1 MNHNS and CDR2 SASEGT. This CDR3 is 15 amino acids long. V was cut by 7 bases and J by 0 bases, with 15 bases left in between. DNA for the CDR3: TGTGCCAGCACGCGGCAGGGGACCATGAACACTGAAGCTTTCTTT. Translating it yields CASTRQGTMNTEAFF.

V usage is TRBV19 and J usage is TRBJ2-2; the D is unclear. V was clipped by 5 bases and J by 2 bases, with 6 bases between them. Germline V lookup: CDR1 LNHDA, CDR2 SQIVND (reference sequence). The CDR3 contains 13 residues. The CDR3 is CASSAGNTGELFF. The CDR3 coding sequence is TGTGCCAGTAGTGCCGGAAACACCGGGGAGCTGTTTTTT.

The rearrangement uses TRBV29-1 and TRBJ2-7; 10 positions match TRBD2. Germline loops: CDR1 SQVTM, CDR2 ANQGSEA. This CDR3 spans 14 amino acids. V was clipped by 4 bases and J by 0 bases; unmatched bases: 3. The CDR3 sequence is CSVAASGSSYEQYF. The CDR3 DNA is TGCAGCGTTGCGGCTAGCGGGAGCTCCTACGAGCAGTACTTC.

This clone was detected only once. The rearrangement links TRBV4-1 to TRBJ2-1; D call uncertain. The CDR3 covers 12 residues. In germline, CDR1 is MGHRA, CDR2 YSYEKL. V shed 0 bases and J shed 7 bases, with 4 bases lying between them. This chain's CDR3 is CASSQELNEQFF. DNA of the CDR3: TGCGCCAGCAGCCAAGAACTGAATGAGCAGTTCTTC.

The chain joins TRBV6-1 to TRBJ1-1; D possibly corresponds to TRBD1 (5 bases). Germline CDR1 reads MNHNS; CDR2 reads SASEGT. This CDR3 is built from 13 residues. Trimming stripped 3 bases from V and 4 bases from J, with 9 bases between. CDR3 in amino acids: CASSEFGGTEAFF. Here the CDR3 DNA reads TGTGCCAGCAGTGAGTTTGGGGGCACTGAAGCTTTCTTT.

The chain combines TRBV9 with TRBJ2-2; D perhaps matches TRBD2 (5 bases). The CDR3 loop spans 16 amino acids. Trimming stripped 3 bases from V and 1 base from J, with 13 bases between. In germline, CDR1 is SGDLS, CDR2 YYNGEE. The CDR3 spells CASSARGNWNTGELFF. Here the CDR3 DNA reads TGTGCCAGCAGCGCGAGAGGGAATTGGAACACCGGGGAGCTGTTTTTT.

V gene TRBV28 combines with J gene TRBJ2-5; 15 bases map to TRBD2. V lost 4 bases, J lost 2 bases, and 5 bases stayed unmatched. The CDR3 is 17 residues long. CDR1 is MDHEN and CDR2 is SYDVKM in the germline V gene. The DNA of the CDR3 is TGTGCCAGCAGTTGGGGACTAGCGGGAGGACCTCAAGAGACCCAGTACTTC. This gives the protein CASSWGLAGGPQETQYF.

The chain joins TRBV19 to TRBJ1-4; TRBD1 is a possible D gene (6 bases). Germline V gene data show CDR1 as LNHDA and CDR2 as SQIVND (reference sequence). The germline V and J ends were trimmed by 7 bases and 8 bases, with 20 bases remaining between them. CDR3 length equals 15 residues. The CDR3 DNA is TGTGCCAGTAAAAAACCGGGACAAGTGGGAGAAAAACTGTTTTTT. It encodes CASKKPGQVGEKLFF. The variable domain in full, with the rest retrieved from reference TRBV19 and TRBJ1-4, is DGGITQSPKYLFRKEGQNVTLSCEQNLNHDAMYWYRQDPGQGLRLIYYSQIVNDFQKGDIAEGYSVSREKKESFPLTVTSAQKNPTAFYLCASKKPGQVGEKLFFGSGTQLSVL.

The gene calls are TRBV2 and TRBJ2-6; D remains ambiguous. Germline V gives CDR1 SNHLY, CDR2 FYNNEI. With 7 bases removed from V and 4 bases from J, the gap between germline ends came to 11 bases. This CDR3 is built from 14 residues. CDR3 region: CASNGAPGANVLTF. The CDR3 nucleotides are TGTGCCAGCAATGGAGCACCCGGGGCCAACGTCCTGACTTTC. The variable domain in full, completed from reference TRBV2 and TRBJ2-6, reads EPEVTQTPSHQVTQMGQEVILRCVPISNHLYFYWYRQILGQKVEFLVSFYNNEISEKSEIFDDQFSVERPDGSNFTLKIRSTKLEDSAMYFCASNGAPGANVLTFGAGSRLTVL.